This entry concerns a single T cell receptor (beta chain). Which antigen it targets is not known. No per-base quality is available; no much larger clone lies one base away. The record originates from a study of technical replicates of blood from a handful of donors (dated by TCRdb to about 2017). From cysteine to phenylalanine, the CDR3 is 15 amino acids long. Just the 45-base CDR3 DNA is kept, in frame starting at base 1. The junction shows trimming of 5 bases on V and 4 bases on J, plus 16 bases between the germline ends. The germline V gene sets CDR1 to SGHTA and CDR2 to FQGNSA. Library preparation used the immunoSEQ multiplex PCR assay. The source is immuneACCESS, and TCRdb retained only in-frame sequences with V and J called. Part of the clones is not carried over; for the studies checked, unresolved V genes explain less than half of this, and the remainder is unexplained. The sample has almost 70,000 clones on record, 88% of them singletons. Of the sample, 3.5% to 5.5% falls within the top ten clones.

The sequenced sample was PBMCs. The TCR sequence derives from a human donor in good health. Some clones in this sample may be carry-over from other donors' samples. The receptor chain draws on TRBV7-2 and TRBJ2-3; a weak D assignment points to TRBD1 (5 bases agree). This receptor has the CDR3 CASSQGQSFSDTQYF. Here is the DNA: TGTGCCAGCAGCCAAGGACAAAGTTTTTCAGATACGCAGTATTTT.